Listed below are T cell receptor beta chains from one sample, sequenced in a study of brain T cells in children with intractable seizures. Profiled with immunoSEQ multiplex PCR; TCRdb holds only in-frame clones, not every one. The table shows 110,000 or so clones, with approximately 94% occurring only once. The sequenced sample was peripheral blood, obtained at surgery. All receptors derive from a boy younger than two with hemimegalencephaly and intractable seizures. CDR3s include the opening cysteine and the closing phenylalanine or tryptophan. D genes are given only for firm matches. A clone size is listed for some rows: how often the clone was seen (once, few, many), or a class if it is expanded.

V gene	D gene	clone size	J gene	CDR3 DNA	CDR3 protein
TRBV5-1	TRBD2	-	TRBJ2-1	TGCGCCAGCAGCTTGGGGGCTAGCGGAGATTACAATGAGCAGTTCTTC	CASSLGASGDYNEQFF
TRBV11-3	TRBD1	-	TRBJ1-1	TGTGCCAGCAGCGTAAACACCGGGACAGGGGGCGGTCTTGAAGCTTTCTTT	CASSVNTGTGGGLEAFF
TRBV27	-	-	TRBJ1-2	TGTGCCAGCAGTTTAACGCCCCGGCTCGGAGGCTATGGCTACACCTTC	CASSLTPRLGGYGYTF
TRBV7-9	-	-	TRBJ2-7	TGTGCCAGCAGCTTGGACACCTACGAGCAGTACTTC	CASSLDTYEQYF
TRBV20-1	TRBD1	-	TRBJ1-5	TGCAGTGCTAGTGCGGGCGGGGACAGGCGTCCGCCCCAGCATTTT	CSASAGGDRRPPQHF
TRBV21-1	-	-	TRBJ2-1	TGTGCCAGCGTAGATGGATGTCGAGTTTACAATGAGCAGTTCTTC	CASVDGCRVYNEQFF
TRBV2	-	-	TRBJ2-7	TGTGCCAGCACCCGGGACAACTCCTACGAGCAGTACTTC	CASTRDNSYEQYF
TRBV7-9	TRBD2	-	TRBJ2-1	TGTGCCAGCAGCTTAGGACTAGCGAGGTACAATGAGCAGTTCTTC	CASSLGLARYNEQFF
TRBV7-2	-	-	TRBJ2-4	TGTGCCAGCAGCTTAGTAGGCCTGGGGGGAAACATTCAGTACTTC	CASSLVGLGGNIQYF
TRBV5-4	TRBD2	-	TRBJ2-2	TGTGCCAGCAGCGCGACTAGCGGGGGGACCGGGGAGCTGTTTTTT	CASSATSGGTGELFF
TRBV6-2/TRBV6-3	-	-	TRBJ1-6	TGTGCCAGCAGTTACTCCTCCTGGGGGGATTCACCCCTCCACTTT	CASSYSSWGDSPLHF
TRBV15	TRBD1	-	TRBJ1-2	TGTGCCACCAGCAGAGGGGACAGTGACTATGGCTACACCTTC	CATSRGDSDYGYTF
TRBV7-9	-	few	TRBJ1-2	TGTGCCAGCAGCTCCACGGTGGGGGAAGATCTGGACTTGTACTATGGCTACACCTTC	CASSSTVGEDLDLYYGYTF
TRBV11-3	-	-	TRBJ1-5	TGTGCCAGCAGCTCAGGGGTAGGTCAGCCCCAGCATTTT	CASSSGVGQPQHF
TRBV5-5	-	-	TRBJ2-5	TGTGCCAGCAGCTTGGCCGGGCCCCGTAACTGGGGAGAGACCCAGTACTTC	CASSLAGPRNWGETQYF
TRBV19	-	-	TRBJ2-1	TGTGCCAGCACCTGGAGCTTCGGCAATGAGCAGTTCTTC	CASTWSFGNEQFF
TRBV2	-	-	TRBJ1-5	TGTGCCAGCTGCCGAGGACCGGGCCTGAGGTCCCAGCCCCAGCATTTT	CASCRGPGLRSQPQHF
TRBV19	-	-	TRBJ2-7	TGTGCCAGTAGAAAAACCGGGACGCTGAGCTCCTACGAGCAGTACTTC	CASRKTGTLSSYEQYF
TRBV7-3	TRBD2	-	TRBJ2-3	TGTGCCAGCAGCTTATCTGTAGCGGGAGTACAAGATACGCAGTATTTT	CASSLSVAGVQDTQYF